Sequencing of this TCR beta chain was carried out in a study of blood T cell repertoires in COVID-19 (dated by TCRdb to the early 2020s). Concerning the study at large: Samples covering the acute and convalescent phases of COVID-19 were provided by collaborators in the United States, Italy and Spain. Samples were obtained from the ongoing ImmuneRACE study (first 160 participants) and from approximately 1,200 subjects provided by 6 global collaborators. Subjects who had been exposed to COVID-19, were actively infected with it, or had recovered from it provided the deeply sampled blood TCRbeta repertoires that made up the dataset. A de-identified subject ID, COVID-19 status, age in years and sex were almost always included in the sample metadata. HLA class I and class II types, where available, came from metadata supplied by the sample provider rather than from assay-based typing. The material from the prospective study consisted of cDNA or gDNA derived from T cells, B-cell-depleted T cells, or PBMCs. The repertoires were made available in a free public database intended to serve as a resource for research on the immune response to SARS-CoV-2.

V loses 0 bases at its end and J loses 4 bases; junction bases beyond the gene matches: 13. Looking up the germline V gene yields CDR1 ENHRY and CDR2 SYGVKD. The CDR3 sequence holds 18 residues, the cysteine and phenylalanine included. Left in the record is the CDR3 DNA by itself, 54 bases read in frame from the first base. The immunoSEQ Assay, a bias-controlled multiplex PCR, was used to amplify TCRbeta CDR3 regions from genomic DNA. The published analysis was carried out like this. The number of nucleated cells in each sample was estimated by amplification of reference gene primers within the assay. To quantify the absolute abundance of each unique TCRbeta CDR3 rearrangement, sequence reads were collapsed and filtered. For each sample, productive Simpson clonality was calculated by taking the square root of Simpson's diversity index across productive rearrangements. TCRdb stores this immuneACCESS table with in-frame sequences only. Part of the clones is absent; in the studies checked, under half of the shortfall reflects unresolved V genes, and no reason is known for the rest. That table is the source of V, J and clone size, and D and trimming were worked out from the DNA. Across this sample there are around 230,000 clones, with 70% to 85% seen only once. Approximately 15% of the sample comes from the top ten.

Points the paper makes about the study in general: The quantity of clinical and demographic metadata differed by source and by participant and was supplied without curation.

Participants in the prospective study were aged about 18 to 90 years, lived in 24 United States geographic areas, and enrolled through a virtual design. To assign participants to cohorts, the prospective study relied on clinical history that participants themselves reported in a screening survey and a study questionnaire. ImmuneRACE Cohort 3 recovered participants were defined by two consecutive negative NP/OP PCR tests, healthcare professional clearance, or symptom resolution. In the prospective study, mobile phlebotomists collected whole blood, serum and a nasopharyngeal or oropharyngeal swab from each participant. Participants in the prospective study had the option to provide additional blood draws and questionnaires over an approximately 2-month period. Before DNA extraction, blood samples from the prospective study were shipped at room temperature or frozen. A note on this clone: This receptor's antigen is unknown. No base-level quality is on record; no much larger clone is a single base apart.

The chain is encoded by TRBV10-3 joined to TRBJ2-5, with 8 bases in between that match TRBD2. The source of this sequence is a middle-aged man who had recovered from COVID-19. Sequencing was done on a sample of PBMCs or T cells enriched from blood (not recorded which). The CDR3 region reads CAISESRGTGGPTETQYF. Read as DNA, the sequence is TGTGCCATCAGTGAGTCCAGAGGTACGGGAGGGCCGACAGAGACCCAGTACTTC.